This T cell receptor (beta chain) was retrieved from a study of T cell responses to AZD1222 COVID-19 vaccine. The study, taken as a whole, reports: Spike-wide coverage was observed for vaccine-associated CD4 TCRs, with dominant responses at 160-218 and 743-854. Females outnumbered males among donors, who were mostly white British; clonal diversity was possibly underestimated.

A remark on this clone: As yet, its antigen is unknown.

The analysis combined second doses at about 4 or about 12 weeks. The length of the CDR3 is 17 residues. Germline CDR1 MDHEN, CDR2 SYDVKM. J gave up 1 base and V 5 bases, and 9 bases lay outside the gene matches. Profiling relied on immunoSEQ multiplex PCR, and the TCRdb table lists in-frame clones only, not all of them. Of about 85,000 clones listed, roughly 85% were seen once; the top ten hold 4.5%. The sample in question was peripheral blood, obtained 28 days after the second AZD1222 dose. This receptor was obtained from an adult who received the AZD1222 COVID-19 vaccine. V and J are TRBV28 and TRBJ1-2; 11 bases fit TRBD1. The CDR3 bases are TGTGCCAGCAGTCCCCGGACAGGGGGCAATATTAACTATGGCTACACCTTC. This translates into CASSPRTGGNINYGYTF.